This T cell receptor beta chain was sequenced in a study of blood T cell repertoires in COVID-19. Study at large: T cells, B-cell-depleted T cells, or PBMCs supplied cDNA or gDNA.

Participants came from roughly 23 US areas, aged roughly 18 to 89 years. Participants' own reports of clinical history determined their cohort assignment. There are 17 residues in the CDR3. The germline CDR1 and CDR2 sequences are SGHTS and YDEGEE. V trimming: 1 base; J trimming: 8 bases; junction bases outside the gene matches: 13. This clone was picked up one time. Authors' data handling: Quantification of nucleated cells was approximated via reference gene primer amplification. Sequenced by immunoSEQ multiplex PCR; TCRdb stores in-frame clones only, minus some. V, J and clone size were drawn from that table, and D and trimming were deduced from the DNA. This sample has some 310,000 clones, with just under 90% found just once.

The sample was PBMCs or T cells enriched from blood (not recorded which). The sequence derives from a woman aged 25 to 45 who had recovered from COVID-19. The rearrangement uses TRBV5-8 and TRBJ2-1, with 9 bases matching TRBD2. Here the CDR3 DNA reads TGTGCCAGCAGCTTGCTCCCGGCTAGCGGGATTTTTGATGAGCAGTTCTTC. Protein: CASSLLPASGIFDEQFF.